This TCR beta chain was documented in a study of cytomegalovirus exposure and HLA in healthy donors (dated by TCRdb to the late 2010s). About the full investigation: According to an earlier analysis of a few hundred of the donors, some 180 million T cells yielded 117 million unique TCR beta sequences and about 300 Gb of sequence data. HLA typing included class I and class II loci at four-digit resolution. On average, 235,054 unique TCR beta nucleotide sequences were sequenced per donor among a few hundred genotyped donors of the cohort, with around 19% of those sequences being non-productive. An early release covering some 640 HLA-typed donors comprised roughly 300 gigabases of sequencing data and tens of millions of unique TCR sequences. In a later analysis, previously published TCR beta repertoires from 550 to 750 donors were re-analyzed and high-resolution HLA genotyping was added so that TCR occurrence patterns could be studied. Donor age, sex, ethnicity and CMV serostatus were compiled together with the repertoire data. The study profiled the T cell repertoires of 550 to 700 subjects by immunosequencing and related them to cytomegalovirus serostatus. An earlier analysis of roughly 580 of the donors used high-throughput TCR beta sequencing to judge whether each TCR beta V gene segment behaved as functional or pseudogenic. Every repertoire in the discovery cohort had been generated on one and the same sequencing platform. Among the approximately 400 genotyped donors, around 79% belonged to the genetic ancestry cluster associated with self-reported Caucasian donors. Rather than drawing on any new phenotypic data, the later analysis identified candidate immune exposures from TCR beta sequences and the way those sequences occurred across donors. To predict cytomegalovirus infection status, the study combined high-throughput TCR immunosequencing, statistical association of individual TCRs with disease status, and machine learning. Four to six DR-DQ haplotypes were handled as single units for association and clustering because linkage in the cohort was strong. The study aimed to test whether signatures of past pathogen exposure could be identified by cataloging public T cell receptors. Genome-wide SNP genotypes for about 65% of the 666 donors were used in a later genetic analysis, which treated that subset as a discovery cohort. The number of typed donors differed by locus: about 620-640 for A, B, C, DRB1 and DQB1; 500 to 550 for DQA1; around 580 for DPA1; and 400 to 480 for DPB1. Besides the first cohort of 500 to 700 subjects, a separate validation cohort made up of around 120 different subjects was used. Broader findings and caveats from the paper: According to a later analysis, TCR association rates differed among HLA loci, with DRB1 alleles showing the most associated TCRs and HLA-C alleles showing the fewest. A further reported finding was that TCR beta sequences accurately predicted the HLA-A and HLA-B alleles for most subjects in the first cohort. Roughly uniform sequencing depth across donors was assumed in presence/absence analyses, although this assumption may not hold. Assigning TCR associations to individual alleles was difficult when HLA alleles, especially DR and DQ, strongly co-occurred. A later genetic analysis associated a missense DCLRE1C variant with V-gene and J-gene trimming of TCR beta chains, and an independent cohort replicated the association. Correlated functional status among segregating V segments might be attributable to linkage disequilibrium, but an unknown experimental factor could not be ruled out. While some public TCRs were present in many individuals, most TCR sequences turned up only very rarely across donors. According to the authors, the approach could potentially be generalized to other disease states and immunological phenotypes. Some IMGT-functional V segments, including TRBV6-2 and TRBV6-3, could not be distinguished by the 87-base-pair reads and were therefore excluded. Specific HLA alleles were associated with over 15,000 TCR beta sequences at a false discovery rate of 0.05 in a later analysis. A later analysis found that HLA-associated TCR beta chains were more clonally expanded and had lower generation probabilities than equally common non-associated chains. In an earlier analysis of around 500 of the donors, most TCR beta V segments appeared in productive rearrangements about 90% or about 30% of the time, broadly matching IMGT annotations. Three of the identified cytomegalovirus-associated TCR beta chains were confirmed in vitro to be specific for cytomegalovirus antigens. This cohort had only TCR beta chains sequenced, and the lack of alpha or paired-chain data limited which features could be detected. A later analysis reported that several top co-occurrence clusters appeared linked to parvovirus B19, influenza, CMV and Epstein-Barr virus. Some 15 rarely observed V segments, including chromosome 9 orphons, were excluded from the earlier analysis of some 590 of the donors because counts were too low. A cluster of highly shared sequence variants was judged likely to be a technical artifact of the sequencing pipeline. In both the original and validation cohorts, the classifier was reported to diagnose cytomegalovirus status with high specificity and sensitivity. In the study, some 160 TCR beta chains were listed as associated with cytomegalovirus. A later genetic analysis reported fewer N-insertions in productive TCRs among donors in an Asian-associated ancestry cluster than the roughly 700-donor mean. HLA typing was unavailable for some donors at each locus, so association tests used only the typed subset. Immune exposure information for the cohort was limited to CMV serostatus. In a later analysis, most CMV-associated TCR beta chains were found to appear HLA-restricted, with HLA associations seemingly driven largely by CMV exposure.

As encoded in the germline V gene, CDR1 is LGHNA while CDR2 is YSLEER. Trimming leaves V shorter by 4 bases and J shorter by 1 base, with the junction holding 2 bases beyond the gene matches. There are 14 amino acids in the CDR3, from cysteine to phenylalanine inclusive. The CDR3 DNA has 42 bases and is translated from base 1. Library prep was done by the immunoSEQ multiplex PCR assay. For the multiplex PCR, a mixture combining 60 forward primers for TCR Vbeta segments and 13 reverse primers for TCR Jbeta segments was used. Amplification of the CDR3 region of rearranged TCR beta genes was performed with a multiplex PCR assay on genomic DNA. Amplified TCR beta libraries were sequenced as 87-base-pair reads on the Illumina HiSeq System. On the study's bioinformatics: A later analysis tallied 75 million to 85 million unique TCR beta chains across the 666 repertoires, and about 12 million of those chains were shared by two or more donors. Raw reads were error-corrected and collapsed into unique sequences with a nearest-neighbor algorithm that merged closely related sequences to remove PCR and sequencing errors. To assign V, D and J gene segments, CDR3 sequences were aligned to IMGT reference sequences. For a sequence to be retained, a match of at least six nucleotides was required to both a V gene segment and a J gene segment. A rearrangement was called productive if the CDR3 had no stop codons and remained in frame with V and J, and every other rearrangement was called non-productive. Following IMGT convention, CDR3 was defined as the stretch from the second conserved V-encoded cysteine up to the conserved J-encoded phenylalanine. The earlier analysis of some 600 of the donors excluded sequences that lacked an unambiguous match to a single V gene segment. In an earlier analysis of several hundred of the donors, a V segment was called functional when productive rearrangements were above 56.7%, and segregating when the standard deviation between donors exceeded 5%. To diagnose cytomegalovirus status from the catalog of TCR beta chain sequences, a statistical classification framework was built. In a later analysis, V and J genes were assigned by comparing TCR nucleotide sequences against IMGT/GENE-DB human TR gene sequences. The TCRdist pipeline was used in a later analysis to assign CDR3 sequences and most-parsimonious VDJ recombination scenarios. In a later analysis, every TCR beta chain was defined by the combination of its CDR3 amino acid sequence and its V-gene family, and reads without a unique V-gene family were dropped. As a way to deal with suspected cross-contamination and a sequencing artifact, a later analysis dropped roughly 600 nucleotide sequences that were highly shared and had low generation probability. In a later analysis, a clonal expansion index was calculated for each public chain from normalized within-repertoire ranks of inferred template counts. A later analysis computed generation probabilities with a VDJ recombination model fitted to out-of-frame rearrangements, and checked the results against IGoR. A later analysis scored TCR-TCR, TCR-HLA and TCR-CMV co-occurrence with hypergeometric tests, applying a repertoire-size bias correction to TCR pairs. To estimate false discovery rates, a later analysis permuted the HLA or CMV assignments 20 times. In a later analysis, co-occurring TCRs were grouped using DBSCAN, with TCRdist sequence similarity added in when clustering inside HLA-allele-positive subsets. Repertoires with fewer than 30,000 or more than 120,000 public chains, plus five repertoires with anomalous nucleotide sharing, were excluded from co-occurrence clustering. TCRdb took over this immuneACCESS table, retaining in-frame rearrangements with V and J assigned. Such tables are incomplete; in checked studies, under half of the missing clones stem from an unresolved V gene, and the remainder is unexplained. Clone size and the V and J calls come from that table; the DNA yielded D and trimming. In all, the sample holds more than 85,000 clones, and around 76% of those were seen once. The ten biggest clones cover around an eighth of the sample.

Regarding this clone: Its antigen has not been determined. It has no much larger one-base neighbor in the sample; base qualities were not kept.

The cohort was made up of 666 healthy bone marrow donors. At the time of sampling, every cohort member was nominally healthy, though immune exposures that went unrecorded were likely present. The donor was CMV seropositive and belonged to the group of 250 to 300 seropositive cohort members. A peripheral blood sample was provided by each donor, and peripheral blood mononuclear cells were used for TCR beta sequencing. Genomic DNA extraction from the blood cell samples was performed with the Qiagen DNeasy Blood Extraction Kit. The clonotype originates from a man under 40 in good health and CMV-seropositive. The specimen sequenced was PBMCs. The receptor chain draws on TRBV4-3 and TRBJ2-7; TRBD1 aligns with 9 central bases. This receptor carries the CDR3 CASSRDRASYEQYF. Read as DNA, the sequence is TGCGCCAGCAGCCGGGACAGGGCTTCCTACGAGCAGTACTTC.